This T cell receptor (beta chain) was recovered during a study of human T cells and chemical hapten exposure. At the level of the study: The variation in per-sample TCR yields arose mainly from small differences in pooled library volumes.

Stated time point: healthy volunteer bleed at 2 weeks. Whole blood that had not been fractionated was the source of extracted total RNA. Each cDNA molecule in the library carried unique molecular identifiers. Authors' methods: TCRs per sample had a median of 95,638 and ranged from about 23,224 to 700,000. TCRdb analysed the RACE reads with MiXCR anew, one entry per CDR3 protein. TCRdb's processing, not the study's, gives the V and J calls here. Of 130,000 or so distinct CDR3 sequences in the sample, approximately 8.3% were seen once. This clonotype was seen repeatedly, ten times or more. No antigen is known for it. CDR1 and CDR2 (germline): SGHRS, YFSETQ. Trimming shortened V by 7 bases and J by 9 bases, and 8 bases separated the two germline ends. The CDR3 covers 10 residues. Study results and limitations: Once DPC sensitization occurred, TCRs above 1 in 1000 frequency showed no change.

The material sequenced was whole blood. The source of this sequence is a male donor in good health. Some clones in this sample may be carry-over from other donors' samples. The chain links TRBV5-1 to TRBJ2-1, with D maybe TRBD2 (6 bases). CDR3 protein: CASRGGEQFF. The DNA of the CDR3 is TGCGCCAGCCGGGGAGGTGAGCAGTTCTTC. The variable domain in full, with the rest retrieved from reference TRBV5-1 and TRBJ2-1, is KAGVTQTPRYLIKTRGQQVTLSCSPISGHRSVSWYQQTPGQGLQFLFEYFSETQRNKGNFPGRFSGRQFSNSRSEMNVSTLELGDSALYLCASRGGEQFFGPGTRLTVL.